This entry lists 24 T cell receptor beta chains sequenced from one sample in a study of T cell responses to AZD1222 COVID-19 vaccine (dated by TCRdb to about 2021). The time point label of this sample denotes: baseline before first vaccination. The method was the immunoSEQ multiplex PCR assay. Entries here come from immuneACCESS through TCRdb and include only in-frame sequences with V and J called. Some clones fail to appear in such tables; in the studies checked, an unresolved V gene covers under half of the shortfall, and the cause of the remainder is unknown. The sample table contains about 97,000 clones; only one count was recorded for 85% to 90% of them. 7.5% of the sample is held by the ten biggest clonotypes. Here the sequenced sample was peripheral blood, taken on day 0 of AZD1222 vaccination. The receptors derive from an adult in good health.

The rearrangement links TRBV4-2 to TRBJ1-1; 8 positions agree with TRBD1. Germline assignment: CDR1 LGHNA and CDR2 YNFKEQ. V lost 4 bases, J lost 5 bases, and 12 bases stayed unmatched. This CDR3 has 16 residues. The CDR3 is CASSLDKTGVGTEAFF. CDR3 bases: TGTGCCAGCAGCCTAGATAAGACAGGGGTAGGGACTGAAGCTTTCTTT.

The rearrangement uses TRBV5-1 and TRBJ2-1; possibly TRBD1 for D (6 bases). V lost 4 bases and J lost 8, with 19 bases in between. Germline V CDR1 and CDR2: SGHRS, YFSETQ. CDR3 length: 15 amino acids. CDR3 protein: CASSPQGRGEDEQFF. The CDR3 region has the DNA TGCGCCAGCAGCCCCCAGGGGCGCGGAGAGGATGAGCAGTTCTTC.

The chain combines TRBV7-8 with TRBJ1-1; D gene unclear. V gave up 5 bases and J gave up 3 bases, with 10 bases separating them. The germline V gene has CDR1 SGHVS and CDR2 FQNEAQ. The CDR3 contains 13 residues. The CDR3 spells CASSILADTEAFF. CDR3 DNA: TGTGCCAGCAGCATTCTCGCGGACACTGAAGCTTTCTTT.

The rearrangement joins TRBV24-1 to TRBJ1-5; D is uncertain. Germline V gives CDR1 KGHDR, CDR2 SFDVKD. This CDR3 region has 13 residues. V lost 9 bases and J 0 bases, leaving 8 bases between the germline ends. CDR3 in amino acids: CATCSGSNQPQHF. The CDR3 DNA is TGTGCCACCTGCTCGGGTAGCAATCAGCCCCAGCATTTT.

The chain has TRBV11-2 and TRBJ2-1; TRBD2 aligns across 14 bases. This CDR3 has 16 amino acids. The ends lost 5 bases at V and 8 bases at J; junction bases unmatched: 8. Germline lookup yields CDR1 SGHAT and CDR2 FQNNGV. CDR3 bases: TGTGCCAGCAGCCCTCGTGGGACTAGCGGGAGCTATGAGCAGTTCTTC. It translates to CASSPRGTSGSYEQFF.

This chain links TRBV9 with TRBJ2-5; either TRBD1 or TRBD2 may fit D (5 bases each). The CDR3 runs to 14 residues. Germline values: CDR1 SGDLS, CDR2 YYNGEE. Trimming stripped 0 bases from V and 4 bases from J, with 10 bases between. The DNA for the CDR3 is TGTGCCAGCAGCGTAGGGGCAGGGAGAGAGACCCAGTACTTC. It yields the protein CASSVGAGRETQYF.

The V call is TRBV29-1, the J call TRBJ1-1; TRBD1 matches at 8 bases. CDR1 and CDR2 from the germline V gene are SQVTM and ANQGSEA. V lost 5 bases to trimming and J lost 5 bases; unmatched junction nucleotides: 7. The CDR3 runs 13 residues. For the CDR3, the DNA is TGCAGCGTTACCCAGGGGGCTGGGACTGAAGCTTTCTTT. Protein: CSVTQGAGTEAFF.

The chain is built from TRBV12-3 or TRBV12-4 and TRBJ1-1; D might be TRBD1 (5 bases). CDR3 length: 13 residues. Trimming took 7 bases from V and 0 from J, leaving 9 bases between them. CDR3 in amino acids: CASTRDLNTEAFF. CDR3 sequence (DNA): TGTGCCAGCACCCGGGACCTGAACACTGAAGCTTTCTTT.

This chain uses TRBV28 with TRBJ1-2; perhaps TRBD1 as D (5 bases). CDR3 size: 16 residues. Germline CDR1 and CDR2: MDHEN and SYDVKM. Trimming removed 5 bases at V and 0 bases at J, with 16 bases between. The CDR3 bases are TGTGCCAGCAGTCCCGGGACGCCGGAACCTAACTATGGCTACACCTTC. Translation gives CASSPGTPEPNYGYTF.

This clone occurred once. The chain has TRBV7-6 and TRBJ1-5; TRBD1 is a possible D gene (5 bases). V was shortened by 2 bases and J by 0 bases, with 17 bases between the two germline ends. The germline V gene encodes CDR1 SGHVS and CDR2 FNYEAQ. CDR3 length: 18 amino acids. CDR3: CASSLRSGSEYSNQPQHF. In DNA, the CDR3 is TGTGCCAGCAGCTTACGGTCAGGGAGCGAGTATAGCAATCAGCCCCAGCATTTT.

The rearrangement joins TRBV7-8 to TRBJ2-1; D is perhaps TRBD1 or TRBD2 (7 bases each). The CDR3 spans 18 residues. Germline CDR1 is SGHVS and CDR2 is FQNEAQ. Between the trimmed V and J ends, which lost 0 bases and 9 bases, there was a span of 24 bases. The CDR3 DNA reads TGTGCCAGCAGCTTAGCCTTGGGGCGACAGGGAGGGAGGGGTGAGCAGTTCTTC. Amino acids: CASSLALGRQGGRGEQFF.

CDR3 residues: CASSAPTGINSPLHF. The CDR3 bases are TGTGCCAGCAGCGCCCCGACAGGGATTAATTCACCCCTCCACTTT. The chain recombines TRBV6-5 with TRBJ1-6; 7 positions match TRBD1. Germline CDR1 is MNHEY and CDR2 is SVGAGI. Losses at the gene ends were 6 bases for V and 6 bases for J; bases not matched to a gene: 8. This CDR3 region has 15 residues.

The genes are TRBV19 and TRBJ1-5, with no clear D. V was clipped by 5 bases and J by 7 bases, with 15 bases between them. Germline CDR1 and CDR2: LNHDA and SQIVND (reference sequence). The length of the CDR3 is 14 residues. CDR3 DNA sequence: TGTGCCAGTAGTGAATCCAGGTTTAGGCAGCCCCAGCATTTT. This sequence encodes CASSESRFRQPQHF.

The rearrangement uses TRBV24-1 and TRBJ2-7; TRBD1 aligns across 8 bases. This CDR3 is built from 17 residues. With 3 bases clipped from V and 4 bases from J, the junction kept 13 bases outside the gene matches. Germline V gives CDR1 KGHDR, CDR2 SFDVKD. The CDR3 sequence is CATSDPLDRGNWYEQYF. The DNA for the CDR3 is TGTGCCACCAGTGATCCCCTCGACAGGGGTAATTGGTACGAGCAGTACTTC.

This clone appeared a single time. The chain has TRBV7-2 and TRBJ1-1; no reliable D call. Germline V lookup: CDR1 SGHTA, CDR2 FQGNSA. The CDR3 has 13 amino acids. Trimming pared 5 bases from V and 6 bases from J, leaving 13 bases between. For the CDR3, the DNA is TGTGCCAGCAGCGCCCTTGATGGGGCTGAAGCTTTCTTT. Its translation is CASSALDGAEAFF.

This rearrangement joins TRBV7-9 to TRBJ1-6; TRBD1 matches at 8 bases. Germline V CDR1 and CDR2: SEHNR, FQNEAQ (reference sequence). The V gene end was trimmed by 5 bases and the J gene end by 8 bases; junction bases not matched to a gene: 8. This CDR3 is 15 amino acids long. CDR3 DNA: TGTGCCAGCAGCCTTAGACAGGGGTTAGATTCACCCCTCCACTTT. Translating it yields CASSLRQGLDSPLHF.

J is TRBJ1-2 and V is TRBV5-6; no firm D call. The CDR3 totals 15 residues. V was shortened by 2 bases and J by 0 bases, with 11 bases between the two germline ends. Germline V gives CDR1 SGHDT, CDR2 YYEEEE. The CDR3 is CASSFHSGANYGYTF. CDR3 DNA sequence: TGTGCCAGCAGCTTTCACAGCGGGGCTAACTATGGCTACACCTTC.

The V call is TRBV7-9, the J call TRBJ2-3; 7 bases align to TRBD2. Germline V lookup: CDR1 SEHNR, CDR2 FQNEAQ (reference sequence). This CDR3 is 15 amino acids long. J was trimmed by 2 bases and V by 2 bases; bases with no gene match: 4. Here the CDR3 DNA reads TGTGCCAGCAGCTTACGGCTAGCGGACACAGATACGCAGTATTTT. This translates into CASSLRLADTDTQYF.

CDR3: CASSLPRTRQETQYF. In DNA form, the CDR3 reads TGTGCCAGCAGTTTACCCCGGACACGGCAAGAGACCCAGTACTTC. This chain joins TRBV28 and TRBJ2-5; a weak D match, TRBD1 (5 bases). V lost 2 bases and J lost 2, with 12 bases in between. CDR1 is MDHEN, CDR2 SYDVKM, per germline. The CDR3 is 15 amino acids.

This clone has only one observation. The chain combines TRBV7-9 with TRBJ2-1; no definite D call. The CDR3 length is 14 residues. V lost 1 base to trimming and J lost 6 bases, with 10 bases between them. CDR1 is SEHNR and CDR2 is FQNEAQ in the germline V gene (reference sequence). CDR3: CASSLDVLSNEQFF. The DNA of the CDR3 is TGTGCCAGCAGCTTAGACGTCCTTTCCAATGAGCAGTTCTTC.

The rearrangement links TRBV18 to TRBJ1-1; possibly TRBD1 for D (5 bases). V shed 6 bases and J shed 1 base, with 12 bases lying between them. CDR3 length equals 14 residues. Germline CDR1 and CDR2: KGHSH and LQKENI. CDR3 residues: CASSRARENTEAFF. CDR3 coding DNA: TGTGCCAGCTCCAGGGCCCGGGAGAACACTGAAGCTTTCTTT.

The chain is built from TRBV5-1 and TRBJ1-3; 9 bases line up with TRBD1. CDR3 size: 18 residues. The J segment lost 2 bases and the V segment lost 1 base, leaving 10 bases of the junction unmatched. The germline V gene encodes CDR1 SGHRS and CDR2 YFSETQ. Here the CDR3 DNA reads TGCGCCAGCAGCTTGCTAGGGGTTGGACAGGGGCCTGGAAACACCATATATTTT. Its translation: CASSLLGVGQGPGNTIYF. The variable domain in full, with the rest retrieved from reference TRBV5-1 and TRBJ1-3, is KAGVTQTPRYLIKTRGQQVTLSCSPISGHRSVSWYQQTPGQGLQFLFEYFSETQRNKGNFPGRFSGRQFSNSRSEMNVSTLELGDSALYLCASSLLGVGQGPGNTIYFGEGSWLTVV.

The J gene is TRBJ2-1, the V gene TRBV11-2, with TRBD1 matching over 7 bases. Looked up from germline, CDR1 is SGHAT and CDR2 is FQNNGV. With V trimmed by 5 bases and J by 5 bases, 9 bases remained unmatched. This CDR3 is 15 amino acids long. The CDR3 region has the DNA TGTGCCAGCAGCCGTGGACAGGACATCCACAATGAGCAGTTCTTC. This sequence encodes CASSRGQDIHNEQFF.

The rearrangement uses TRBV19 and TRBJ2-3; D not resolved. V was clipped by 4 bases and J by 2 bases, with 4 bases between them. The CDR3 spans 12 residues. Looked up from germline, CDR1 is LNHDA and CDR2 is SQIVND (reference sequence). The CDR3 region has the DNA TGTGCCAGTAGTACCATCACAGATACGCAGTATTTT. Protein sequence: CASSTITDTQYF.